The rows below give T cell receptor beta chains drawn from one sample of a study of OX40 agonist ivuxolimab in advanced cancers. The data were produced by immunoSEQ multiplex PCR, yet TCRdb's version contains in-frame clones alone and is incomplete. The repertoire includes approximately 20,000 clones, approximately 83% of them detected once, and about half sits in the top ten. The source was CD4+ or CD8+ T cells sorted from blood, collected in a trial of the OX40 agonist ivuxolimab. The receptors derive from an adult with an advanced solid tumor such as melanoma, head and neck, liver or kidney cancer. The conserved cysteine and the conserved F or W are not part of the CDR3 here. Fields, in order: D gene, CDR3 length, J gene, V gene, clone size, CDR3 protein. D genes are given only for firm matches. Only part of the rows carry a size: once, few, many, or a class if the clone is expanded.

. | 12 | TRBJ2-4 | TRBV6-5 | few | ASSYSLGLSIQY
. | 14 | TRBJ1-2 | TRBV7-2 | . | ASSDIVRARIYGYT
. | 8 | TRBJ1-1 | TRBV6-1 | . | ASSQTEAF
. | 12 | TRBJ2-7 | TRBV27 | . | ASSTRTETYEQY
TRBD1 | 10 | TRBJ1-2 | TRBV27 | . | ASSDRGYGYT
. | 10 | TRBJ1-1 | TRBV13 | . | ASRMGGAEAF
. | 13 | TRBJ1-1 | TRBV4-1 | . | ASSQDQARNTEAF
. | 14 | TRBJ2-5 | TRBV19 | . | ASSIVPFGAQETQY
. | 14 | TRBJ2-2 | TRBV5-6 | once | ASSLGSWANTGELF
TRBD2 | 12 | TRBJ2-2 | TRBV5-6 | . | ATTGAGGTGELF
. | 12 | TRBJ1-1 | TRBV7-3 | . | ASSLGLGIAEAF
. | 11 | TRBJ1-1 | TRBV6-5 | few | ASSPGLNTEAF
. | 14 | TRBJ1-6 | TRBV6-1 | . | ASSEGVGSANSPLH
. | 12 | TRBJ1-5 | TRBV27 | . | ASSLSTGNQPQH
TRBD2 | 13 | TRBJ2-1 | TRBV5-4 | . | ASSHSGGAHNEQF